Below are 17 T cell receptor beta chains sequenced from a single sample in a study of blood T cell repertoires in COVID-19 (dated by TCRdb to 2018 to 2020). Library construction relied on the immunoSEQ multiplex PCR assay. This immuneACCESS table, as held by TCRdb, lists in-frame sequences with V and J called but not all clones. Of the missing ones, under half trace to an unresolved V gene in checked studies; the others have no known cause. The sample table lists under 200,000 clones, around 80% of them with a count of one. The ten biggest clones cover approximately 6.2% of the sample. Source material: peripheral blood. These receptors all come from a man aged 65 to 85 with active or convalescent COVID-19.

CDR3 DNA: TGTGCCAGCAGCCAAGATCTGGGGGGTTACAATGAGCAGTTCTTC. This codes for CASSQDLGGYNEQFF. The gene calls are TRBV3-1 (or the pseudogene TRBV3-2) and TRBJ2-1; possibly TRBD2 for D (6 bases). Deletions cut 0 bases from V and 4 bases from J, with 10 bases between. This CDR3 is 15 amino acids long. The V gene's germline CDR1 is LGHDT and CDR2 YNNKEL (reference sequence).

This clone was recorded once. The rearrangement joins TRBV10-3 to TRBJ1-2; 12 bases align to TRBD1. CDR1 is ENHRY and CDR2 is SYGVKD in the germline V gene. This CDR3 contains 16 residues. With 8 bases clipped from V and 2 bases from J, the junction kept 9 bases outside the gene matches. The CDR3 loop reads CAIRGDRGQENYGYTF. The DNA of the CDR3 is TGTGCCATCCGGGGGGACAGGGGGCAAGAAAACTATGGCTACACCTTC.

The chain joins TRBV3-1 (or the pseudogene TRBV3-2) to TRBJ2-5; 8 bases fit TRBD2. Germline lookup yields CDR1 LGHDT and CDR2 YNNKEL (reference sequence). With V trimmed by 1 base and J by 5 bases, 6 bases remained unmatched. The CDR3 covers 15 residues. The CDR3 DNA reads TGTGCCAGCAGCCAAGTCCCGACTAGCGCCGAGACCCAGTACTTC. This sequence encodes CASSQVPTSAETQYF.

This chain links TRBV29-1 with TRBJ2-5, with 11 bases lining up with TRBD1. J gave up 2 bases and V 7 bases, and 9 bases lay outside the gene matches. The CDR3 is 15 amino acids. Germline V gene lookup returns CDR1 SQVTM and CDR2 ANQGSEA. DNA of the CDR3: TGCAGCGCCTCCGGGACAGGGGGATGGCAAGAGACCCAGTACTTC. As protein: CSASGTGGWQETQYF.

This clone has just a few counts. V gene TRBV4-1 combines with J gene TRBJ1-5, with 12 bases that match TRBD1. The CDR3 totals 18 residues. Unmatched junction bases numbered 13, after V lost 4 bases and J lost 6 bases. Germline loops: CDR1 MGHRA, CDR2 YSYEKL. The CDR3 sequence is CASSLPAGQGAASQPQHF. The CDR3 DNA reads TGCGCCAGCAGCCTACCCGCGGGACAGGGGGCCGCAAGTCAGCCCCAGCATTTT.

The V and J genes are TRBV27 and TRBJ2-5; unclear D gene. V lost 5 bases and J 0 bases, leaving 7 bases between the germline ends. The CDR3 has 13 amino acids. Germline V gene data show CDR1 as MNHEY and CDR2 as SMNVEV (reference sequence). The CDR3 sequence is CASSPSYQETQYF. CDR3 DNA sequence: TGTGCCAGCAGTCCGTCGTACCAAGAGACCCAGTACTTC.

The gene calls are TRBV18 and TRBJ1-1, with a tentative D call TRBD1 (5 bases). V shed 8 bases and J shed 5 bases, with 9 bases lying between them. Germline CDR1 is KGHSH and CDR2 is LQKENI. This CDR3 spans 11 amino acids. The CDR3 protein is CASIGGTEAFF. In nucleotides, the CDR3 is TGTGCCAGCATCGGGGGAACTGAAGCTTTCTTT.

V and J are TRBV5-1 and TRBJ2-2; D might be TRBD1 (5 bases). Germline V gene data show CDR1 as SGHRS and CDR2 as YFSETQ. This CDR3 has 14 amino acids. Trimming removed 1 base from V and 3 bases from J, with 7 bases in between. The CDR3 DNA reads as TGCGCCAGCAGCTTGTCAGGGTACACCGGGGAGCTGTTTTTT. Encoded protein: CASSLSGYTGELFF.

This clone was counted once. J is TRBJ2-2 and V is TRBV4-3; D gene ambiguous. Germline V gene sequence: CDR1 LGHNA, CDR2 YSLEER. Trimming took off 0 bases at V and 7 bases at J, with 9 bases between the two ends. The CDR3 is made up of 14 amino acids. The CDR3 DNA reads TGCGCCAGCAGCCAAGAAAGAGGTTTCGGGGAGCTGTTTTTT. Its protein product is CASSQERGFGELFF.

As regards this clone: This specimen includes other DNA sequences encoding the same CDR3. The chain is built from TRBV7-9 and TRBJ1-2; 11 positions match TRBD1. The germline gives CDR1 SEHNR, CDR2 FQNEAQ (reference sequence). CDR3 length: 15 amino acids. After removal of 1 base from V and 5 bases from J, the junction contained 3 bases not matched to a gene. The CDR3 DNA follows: TGTGCCAGCAGCTTAGAGGACAGGGGGCGGTATGGCTACACCTTC. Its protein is CASSLEDRGRYGYTF.

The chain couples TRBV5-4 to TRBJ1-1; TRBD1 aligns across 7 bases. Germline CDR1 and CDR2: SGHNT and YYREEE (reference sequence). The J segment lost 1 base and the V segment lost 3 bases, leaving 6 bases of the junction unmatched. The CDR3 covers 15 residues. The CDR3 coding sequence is TGTGCCAGCAGCTGGAAGGGACAGCAGAACACTGAAGCTTTCTTT. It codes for CASSWKGQQNTEAFF.

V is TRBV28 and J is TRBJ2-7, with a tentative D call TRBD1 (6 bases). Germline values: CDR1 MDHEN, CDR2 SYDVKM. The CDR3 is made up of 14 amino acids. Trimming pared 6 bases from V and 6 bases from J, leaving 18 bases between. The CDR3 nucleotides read TGTGCCAGCAGCTCCGACAGGCTACTATTCGAGCAGTACTTC. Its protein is CASSSDRLLFEQYF.

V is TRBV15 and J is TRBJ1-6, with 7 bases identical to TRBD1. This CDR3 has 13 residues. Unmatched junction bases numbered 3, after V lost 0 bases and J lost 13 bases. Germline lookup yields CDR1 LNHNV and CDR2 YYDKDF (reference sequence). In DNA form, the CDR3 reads TGTGCCACCAGCAGAGAAAGACAGGGCCCCCTCCACTTT. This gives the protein CATSRERQGPLHF.

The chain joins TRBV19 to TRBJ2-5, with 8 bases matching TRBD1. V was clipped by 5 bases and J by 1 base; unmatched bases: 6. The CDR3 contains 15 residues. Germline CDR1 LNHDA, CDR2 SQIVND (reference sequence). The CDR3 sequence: CASSPRTGLQETQYF. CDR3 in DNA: TGTGCCAGTAGTCCCCGGACAGGGCTCCAAGAGACCCAGTACTTC. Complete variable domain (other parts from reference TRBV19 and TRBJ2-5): DGGITQSPKYLFRKEGQNVTLSCEQNLNHDAMYWYRQDPGQGLRLIYYSQIVNDFQKGDIAEGYSVSREKKESFPLTVTSAQKNPTAFYLCASSPRTGLQETQYFGPGTRLLVL.

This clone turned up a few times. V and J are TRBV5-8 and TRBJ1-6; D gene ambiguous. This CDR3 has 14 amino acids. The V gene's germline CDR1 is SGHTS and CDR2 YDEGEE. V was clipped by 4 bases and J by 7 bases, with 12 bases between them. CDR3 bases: TGTGCCAGCAGCAGAGAGGGCGCCAATTCACCCCTCCACTTT. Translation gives CASSREGANSPLHF. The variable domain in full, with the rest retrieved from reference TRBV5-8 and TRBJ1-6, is EAGVTQSPTHLIKTRGQQATLRCSPISGHTSVYWYQQALGLGLQFLLWYDEGEERNRGNFPPRFSGRQFPNYSSELNVNALELEDSALYLCASSREGANSPLHFGNGTRLTVT.

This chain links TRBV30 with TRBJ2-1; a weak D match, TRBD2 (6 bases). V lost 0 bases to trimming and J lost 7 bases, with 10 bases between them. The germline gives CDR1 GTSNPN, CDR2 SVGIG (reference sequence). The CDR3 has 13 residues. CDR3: CAWSVTSGNEQFF. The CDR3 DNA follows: TGTGCCTGGAGTGTGACTAGTGGGAATGAGCAGTTCTTC. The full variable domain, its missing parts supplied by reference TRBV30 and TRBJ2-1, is SQTIHQWPATLVQPVGSPLSLECTVEGTSNPNLYWYRQAAGRGLQLLFYSVGIGQISSEVPQNLSASRPQDRQFILSSKKLLLSDSGFYLCAWSVTSGNEQFFGPGTRLTVL.

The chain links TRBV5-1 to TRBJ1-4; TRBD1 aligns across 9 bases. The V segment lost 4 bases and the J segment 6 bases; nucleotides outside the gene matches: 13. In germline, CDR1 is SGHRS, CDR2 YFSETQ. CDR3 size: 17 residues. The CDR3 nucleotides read TGCGCCAGCAGCCCCCTTACAGGGGGCAGGGGGGATGAAAAACTGTTTTTT. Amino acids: CASSPLTGGRGDEKLFF. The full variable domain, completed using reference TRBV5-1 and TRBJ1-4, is KAGVTQTPRYLIKTRGQQVTLSCSPISGHRSVSWYQQTPGQGLQFLFEYFSETQRNKGNFPGRFSGRQFSNSRSEMNVSTLELGDSALYLCASSPLTGGRGDEKLFFGSGTQLSVL.